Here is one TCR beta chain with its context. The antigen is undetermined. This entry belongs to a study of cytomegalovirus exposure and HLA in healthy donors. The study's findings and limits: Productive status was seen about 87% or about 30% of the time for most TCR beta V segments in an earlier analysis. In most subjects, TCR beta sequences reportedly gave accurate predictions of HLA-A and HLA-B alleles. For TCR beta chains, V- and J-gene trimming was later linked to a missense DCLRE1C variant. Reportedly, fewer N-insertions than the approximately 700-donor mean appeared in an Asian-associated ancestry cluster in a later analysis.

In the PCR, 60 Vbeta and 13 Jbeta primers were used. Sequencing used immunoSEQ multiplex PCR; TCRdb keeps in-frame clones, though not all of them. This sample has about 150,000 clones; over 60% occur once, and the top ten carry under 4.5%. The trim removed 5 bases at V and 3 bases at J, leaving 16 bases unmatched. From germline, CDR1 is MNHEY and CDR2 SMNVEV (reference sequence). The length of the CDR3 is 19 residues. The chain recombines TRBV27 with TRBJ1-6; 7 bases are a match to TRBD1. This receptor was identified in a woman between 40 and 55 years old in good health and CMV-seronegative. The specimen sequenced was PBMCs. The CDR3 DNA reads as TGTGCCAGCAGTCCCCGCAGGGGGTCGATCCGGGACTATAATTCACCCCTCCACTTT. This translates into CASSPRRGSIRDYNSPLHF.